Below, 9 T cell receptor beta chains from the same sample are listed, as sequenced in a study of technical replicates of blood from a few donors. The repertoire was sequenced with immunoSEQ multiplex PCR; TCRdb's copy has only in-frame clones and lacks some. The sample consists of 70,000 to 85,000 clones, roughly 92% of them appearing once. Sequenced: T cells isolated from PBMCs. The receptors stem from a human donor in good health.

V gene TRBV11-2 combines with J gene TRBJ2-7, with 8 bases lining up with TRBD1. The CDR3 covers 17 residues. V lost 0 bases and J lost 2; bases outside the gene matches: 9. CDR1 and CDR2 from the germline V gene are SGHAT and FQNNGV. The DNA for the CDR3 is TGTGCCAGCAGCTTAGATCTAACGACAGGGGCGGCCTACGAGCAGTACTTC. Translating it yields CASSLDLTTGAAYEQYF.

The CDR3 nucleotides are TGTGCCAGCAGGTCTACAGCGGGATATACAGATACGCAGTATTTT. Amino acids: CASRSTAGYTDTQYF. This chain joins TRBV7-2 and TRBJ2-3; TRBD2 agrees at 7 bases. This CDR3 spans 15 amino acids. The germline gives CDR1 SGHTA, CDR2 FQGNSA. V gave up 6 bases and J gave up 3 bases; unmatched junction bases: 9.

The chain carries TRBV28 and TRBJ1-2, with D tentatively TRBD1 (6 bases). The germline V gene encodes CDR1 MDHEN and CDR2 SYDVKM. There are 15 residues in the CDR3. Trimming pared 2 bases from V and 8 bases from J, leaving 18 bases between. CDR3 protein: CASSLETGIWEGYTF. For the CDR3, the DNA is TGTGCCAGCAGTTTAGAAACAGGGATTTGGGAGGGCTACACCTTC.

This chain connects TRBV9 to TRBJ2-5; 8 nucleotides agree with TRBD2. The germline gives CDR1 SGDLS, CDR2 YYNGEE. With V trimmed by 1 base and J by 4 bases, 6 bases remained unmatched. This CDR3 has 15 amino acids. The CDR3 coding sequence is TGTGCCAGCAGCGTATCGGGAGGGCCTAGAGAGACCCAGTACTTC. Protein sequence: CASSVSGGPRETQYF.

CDR3 loop: CASSLVDQETQYF. DNA of the CDR3: TGTGCCAGCAGCTTAGTAGACCAAGAGACCCAGTACTTC. The chain couples TRBV7-8 to TRBJ2-5; D ambiguous. Trimming pared 1 base from V and 0 bases from J, leaving 3 bases between. The CDR3 has 13 residues. Germline V gene sequence: CDR1 SGHVS, CDR2 FQNEAQ.

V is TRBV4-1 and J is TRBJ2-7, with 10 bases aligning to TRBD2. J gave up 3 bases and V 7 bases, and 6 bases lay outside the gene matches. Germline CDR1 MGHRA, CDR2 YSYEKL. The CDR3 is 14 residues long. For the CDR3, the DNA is TGCGCCAGCACCTTGAGACTAGCGGGCTACGAGCAGTACTTC. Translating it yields CASTLRLAGYEQYF.

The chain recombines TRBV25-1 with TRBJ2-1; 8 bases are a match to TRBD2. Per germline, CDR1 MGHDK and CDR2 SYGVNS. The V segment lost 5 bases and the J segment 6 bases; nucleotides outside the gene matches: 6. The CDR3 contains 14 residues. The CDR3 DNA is TGTGCCAGCAGTTTTATAGCGGGAACCAATGAGCAGTTCTTC. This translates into CASSFIAGTNEQFF.

The CDR3 sequence: CASSSGTGSTEAFF. The DNA for the CDR3 is TGCGCCAGCAGCTCCGGGACAGGGTCCACTGAAGCTTTCTTT. The chain couples TRBV5-1 to TRBJ1-1, with 9 bases matching TRBD1. Germline V gene lookup returns CDR1 SGHRS and CDR2 YFSETQ. The CDR3 totals 14 residues. V shed 3 bases, J shed 4 bases, and the junction held 4 bases outside the gene matches.

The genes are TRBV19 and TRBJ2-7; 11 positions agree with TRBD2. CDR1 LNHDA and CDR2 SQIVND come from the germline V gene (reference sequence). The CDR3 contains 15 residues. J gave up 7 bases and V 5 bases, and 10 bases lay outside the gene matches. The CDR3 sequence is CASSPISGRAGEQYF. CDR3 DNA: TGTGCCAGTAGTCCTATTAGCGGGAGGGCCGGGGAGCAGTACTTC.